The 27 T cell receptor beta chains listed next were all sequenced from one sample in a study of cytomegalovirus exposure and HLA in healthy donors. The data were produced by immunoSEQ multiplex PCR, yet TCRdb's version contains in-frame clones alone and is incomplete. This table holds 350,000 or so clones, about nine tenths found once. The sample comprised PBMCs. These receptors were collected from a woman between 18 and 29 years old in good health and CMV-seronegative.

V and J are TRBV2 and TRBJ1-2, with 7 bases aligning to TRBD1. Germline V gene lookup returns CDR1 SNHLY and CDR2 FYNNEI. Trimming took 6 bases from V and 2 from J; bases not matched to a gene: 9. The CDR3 is made up of 15 amino acids. The CDR3 region is CASRIRETGNYGYTF. DNA for the CDR3: TGTGCCAGCAGGATAAGGGAGACAGGGAACTATGGCTACACCTTC.

The V gene is TRBV7-2, the J gene TRBJ2-7, with 10 bases lining up with TRBD2. CDR1 is SGHTA, CDR2 FQGNSA, per germline. The CDR3 totals 19 residues. V dropped 2 bases and J dropped 0; count of bases not matched to a gene: 13. CDR3 in amino acids: CASSLQLASGSRRSYEQYF. As DNA, the CDR3 is TGTGCCAGCAGCTTACAGTTAGCTAGCGGGAGCCGACGCTCCTACGAGCAGTACTTC.

The CDR3: CASSKPRVSKDF. CDR3 DNA sequence: TGTGCCAGCAGCAAACCCCGGGTTAGCAAGGACTTC. The rearrangement joins TRBV21-1 to TRBJ2-5; TRBD2 is the table's D call, not checked against the DNA. TRBV21-1 is an annotated pseudogene. There are 12 residues in the CDR3.

The genes are TRBV5-1 and TRBJ2-7; D remains unclear. Germline CDR1 is SGHRS and CDR2 is YFSETQ. The V and J ends lost 2 bases and 6 bases respectively, with 24 bases between them. This CDR3 comprises 17 residues. As DNA, the CDR3 is TGCGCCAGCAGCTTCCGCGACACCGGCCCCGTTCTGTTCGAGCAGTACTTC. It specifies CASSFRDTGPVLFEQYF.

The J gene is TRBJ2-3, the V gene TRBV27, with 8 positions matching TRBD1. V lost 7 bases, J lost 5 bases, and 8 bases stayed unmatched. The CDR3 length is 14 residues. Germline V gives CDR1 MNHEY, CDR2 SMNVEV (reference sequence). The CDR3 protein is CASTPGTGGDTQYF. In DNA form, the CDR3 reads TGTGCCAGCACCCCGGGGACAGGAGGAGATACGCAGTATTTT.

The chain couples TRBV28 to TRBJ1-1, with 9 bases lining up with TRBD1. Per germline, CDR1 MDHEN and CDR2 SYDVKM. V dropped 8 bases and J dropped 1; count of bases not matched to a gene: 8. The CDR3 loop spans 15 amino acids. DNA for the CDR3: TGTGCCAGCCCCGGCGGGACAGGGTGGAACACTGAAGCTTTCTTT. This sequence encodes CASPGGTGWNTEAFF.

This rearrangement joins TRBV28 to TRBJ1-1; 11 bases align to TRBD1. Trimming removed 3 bases from V and 3 bases from J; junction bases left unmatched: 9. From germline, CDR1 is MDHEN and CDR2 SYDVKM. The CDR3 is made up of 17 amino acids. CDR3 region: CASSFIGQGAYHTEAFF. The CDR3 DNA reads TGTGCCAGCAGTTTCATTGGACAGGGGGCCTACCACACTGAAGCTTTCTTT. The variable domain in full, with the rest retrieved from reference TRBV28 and TRBJ1-1, is DVKVTQSSRYLVKRTGEKVFLECVQDMDHENMFWYRQDPGLGLRLIYFSYDVKMKEKGDIPEGYSVSREKKERFSLILESASTNQTSMYLCASSFIGQGAYHTEAFFGQGTRLTVV.

The rearrangement joins TRBV4-2 to TRBJ2-5, with 9 bases lining up with TRBD1. The CDR3 is made up of 14 amino acids. Germline V gene sequence: CDR1 LGHNA, CDR2 YNFKEQ. J was trimmed by 1 base and V by 4 bases; bases with no gene match: 1. CDR3 nucleotide sequence: TGTGCCAGCAGCCCGGGACAGGGCCAAGAGACCCAGTACTTC. Translated, it gives CASSPGQGQETQYF.

The rearrangement links TRBV7-9 to TRBJ1-5; 8 bases match TRBD1. CDR3 size: 13 residues. CDR1 is SEHNR and CDR2 is FQNEAQ in the germline V gene (reference sequence). V lost 7 bases and J lost 5; bases outside the gene matches: 4. The CDR3 nucleotides are TGTGCCAGCACCCTGACAGGGGATCAGCCCCAGCATTTT. Its translation: CASTLTGDQPQHF.

The V call is TRBV18, the J call TRBJ1-5; tentative D call: TRBD1 (5 bases). The CDR3 runs 14 residues. Between the trimmed V and J ends, which lost 2 bases and 6 bases, there was a span of 11 bases. Germline loops: CDR1 KGHSH, CDR2 LQKENI. The CDR3 sequence: CASSPGGARQPQHF. CDR3 bases: TGTGCCAGCTCACCAGGAGGGGCACGTCAGCCCCAGCATTTT.

The CDR3 nucleotides read TGTGCCAGCAGCCCCCGACTAGCGGACACCTACGAGCAGTACTTC. Amino acids: CASSPRLADTYEQYF. The chain carries TRBV9 and TRBJ2-7; 9 bases are a match to TRBD2. V shed 4 bases, J shed 2 bases, and the junction held 7 bases outside the gene matches. The CDR3 consists of 15 residues. Germline CDR1 SGDLS, CDR2 YYNGEE.

This rearrangement joins TRBV6-5 to TRBJ2-7, with D possibly being TRBD1 (5 bases). CDR1 and CDR2 (germline): MNHEY, SVGAGI. This CDR3 region has 13 residues. V lost 6 bases, J lost 3 bases, and 12 bases lay in between. The chain's CDR3 is CASRSPTDYEQYF. In nucleotides, the CDR3 is TGTGCCAGCAGGAGCCCGACAGACTACGAGCAGTACTTC.

The chain has TRBV27 and TRBJ2-1, with 7 bases that match TRBD2. The V segment lost 4 bases and the J segment 8 bases; nucleotides outside the gene matches: 11. Germline values: CDR1 MNHEY, CDR2 SMNVEV (reference sequence). The CDR3 has 15 amino acids. CDR3: CASSSLRGSGDEQFF. The CDR3 coding sequence is TGTGCCAGCAGTTCACTCCGCGGGAGTGGCGATGAGCAGTTCTTC.

This sequence joins TRBV28 and TRBJ2-1; TRBD1 aligns across 10 bases. Losses at the gene ends were 6 bases for V and 2 bases for J; bases not matched to a gene: 7. Germline V CDR1 and CDR2: MDHEN, SYDVKM. The CDR3 extends over 16 amino acids. This CDR3 reads CASREGGTGAYNEQFF. CDR3 bases: TGTGCCAGCAGGGAGGGTGGGACAGGGGCCTACAATGAGCAGTTCTTC.

This sequence joins TRBV18 and TRBJ2-3; 10 bases are shared with TRBD2. Losses at the gene ends were 3 bases for V and 0 bases for J; bases not matched to a gene: 0. Germline V gives CDR1 KGHSH, CDR2 LQKENI. The CDR3 length is 15 residues. DNA of the CDR3: TGTGCCAGCTCACCGACTAGCGGGAGCACAGATACGCAGTATTTT. This encodes CASSPTSGSTDTQYF.

This clone appeared a single time. As DNA, the CDR3 is TGTGCCAGCATGGACTACCAAGAGACCCAGTACTTC. It is translated as CASMDYQETQYF. This rearrangement joins TRBV7-9 to TRBJ2-5, with a tentative D call TRBD2 (5 bases). Trimming left V 7 bases short and J 0 bases short, with 6 bases between. Looked up from germline, CDR1 is SEHNR and CDR2 is FQNEAQ (reference sequence). There are 12 residues in the CDR3.

The V gene is TRBV6-1, the J gene TRBJ2-1, with D perhaps TRBD1 (6 bases). With 1 base removed from V and 16 bases from J, the gap between germline ends came to 17 bases. Looked up from germline, CDR1 is MNHNS and CDR2 is SASEGT. CDR3 length equals 13 residues. CDR3 nucleotides: TGTGCCAGCAGTGAAGGGCCGGACAGTTCTTATTTCTTC. It yields the protein CASSEGPDSSYFF.

In nucleotides, the CDR3 is TGCGCCAGCACCCCCTCGGCAGGCCCCTACAATGAGCAGTTCTTC. As protein: CASTPSAGPYNEQFF. The rearrangement joins TRBV5-1 to TRBJ2-1; D is unclear. The length of the CDR3 is 15 residues. With 6 bases removed from V and 2 bases from J, the gap between germline ends came to 15 bases. Germline CDR1 SGHRS, CDR2 YFSETQ. The full variable domain, completed using reference TRBV5-1 and TRBJ2-1, is KAGVTQTPRYLIKTRGQQVTLSCSPISGHRSVSWYQQTPGQGLQFLFEYFSETQRNKGNFPGRFSGRQFSNSRSEMNVSTLELGDSALYLCASTPSAGPYNEQFFGPGTRLTVL.

The V and J genes are TRBV6-1 and TRBJ2-7, with D perhaps TRBD1 (6 bases). The CDR3 length is 14 residues. Germline CDR1 MNHNS, CDR2 SASEGT. V lost 8 bases and J lost 7, with 21 bases in between. The CDR3 loop is CASRSGTRAREQYF. The CDR3 nucleotides read TGTGCCAGCCGTTCCGGGACACGGGCACGTGAGCAGTACTTC.

This chain connects TRBV5-6 to TRBJ1-5, with 9 positions matching TRBD1. The CDR3 spans 15 residues. Germline trimming cut 3 bases from V and 4 bases from J; bases unmatched to any gene: 5. CDR1 and CDR2 from the germline V gene are SGHDT and YYEEEE. The CDR3 loop reads CASSSRTGDNQPQHF. Written as DNA, the CDR3 is TGTGCCAGCAGCTCTAGGACAGGGGATAATCAGCCCCAGCATTTT. The full variable domain, with the rest looked up from reference TRBV5-6 and TRBJ1-5, is DAGVTQSPTHLIKTRGQQVTLRCSPKSGHDTVSWYQQALGQGPQFIFQYYEEEERQRGNFPDRFSGHQFPNYSSELNVNALLLGDSALYLCASSSRTGDNQPQHFGDGTRLSIL.

V usage is TRBV28 and J usage is TRBJ1-4; D may be TRBD1 (6 bases). The CDR3 consists of 13 residues. Germline V gene lookup returns CDR1 MDHEN and CDR2 SYDVKM. Trimming took 5 bases from V and 8 from J, leaving 12 bases between them. The CDR3 here is CASSLLRGEKLFF. The CDR3, as DNA: TGTGCCAGCAGTCTCCTGAGGGGGGAAAAACTGTTTTTT.

The chain employs TRBV2 and TRBJ2-3; TRBD2 matches 7 bases. The germline gives CDR1 SNHLY, CDR2 FYNNEI. After removal of 11 bases from V and 0 bases from J, the junction contained 8 bases not matched to a gene. The CDR3 loop spans 14 amino acids. CDR3 region: CASAAGKSTDTQYF. CDR3 bases: TGTGCCTCGGCAGCGGGGAAAAGCACAGATACGCAGTATTTT.

This clone was recorded a few times. This chain uses TRBV25-1 with TRBJ2-3, with a tentative D call TRBD1 (5 bases). Germline lookup yields CDR1 MGHDK and CDR2 SYGVNS. The CDR3 length is 15 residues. The V gene lost 0 bases and the J gene lost 3 bases, with 10 bases spanning the gap. The CDR3 bases are TGTGCCAGCAGTGAATATAGACAGTTGACAGATACGCAGTATTTT. This gives the protein CASSEYRQLTDTQYF. Filled out from reference TRBV25-1 and TRBJ2-3, the complete variable domain reads EADIYQTPRYLVIGTGKKITLECSQTMGHDKMYWYQQDPGMELHLIHYSYGVNSTEKGDLSSESTVSRIRTEHFPLTLESARPSHTSQYLCASSEYRQLTDTQYFGPGTRLTVL.

The chain links TRBV4-1 to TRBJ1-2; 9 bases align to TRBD1. Per the germline V gene, CDR1 is MGHRA and CDR2 is YSYEKL. V lost 7 bases and J lost 2; bases outside the gene matches: 11. The CDR3 spans 16 residues. DNA for the CDR3: TGCGCCAGCACAACTTTGGGGACAGGGAAGAACTATGGCTACACCTTC. This encodes CASTTLGTGKNYGYTF.

The chain carries TRBV5-4 and TRBJ1-2; D call uncertain. The CDR3 is 15 residues long. Germline loops: CDR1 SGHNT, CDR2 YYREEE (reference sequence). The V and J ends lost 6 bases and 4 bases respectively, with 19 bases between them. The DNA of the CDR3 is TGTGCCAGCACCTACCAAACGGCGGACTCCTATGGCTACACCTTC. Translation: CASTYQTADSYGYTF. Complete variable domain (other parts from reference TRBV5-4 and TRBJ1-2): ETGVTQSPTHLIKTRGQQVTLRCSSQSGHNTVSWYQQALGQGPQFIFQYYREEENGRGNFPPRFSGLQFPNYSSELNVNALELDDSALYLCASTYQTADSYGYTFGSGTRLTVV.

In this sample, this clone turned up a few times. The V gene is TRBV2, the J gene TRBJ1-5, with D tentatively TRBD1 (5 bases). The CDR3 length is 15 residues. V lost 1 base and J 2 bases, leaving 9 bases between the germline ends. CDR1 SNHLY and CDR2 FYNNEI come from the germline V gene. The CDR3 DNA follows: TGTGCCAGCAGTGAAGGCAGGGTGGGCAATCAGCCCCAGCATTTT. Translation: CASSEGRVGNQPQHF.

Points on this clone: The same CDR3 also results from other DNA sequences found in this sample. This chain connects TRBV30 to TRBJ1-1, with TRBD1 matching over 11 bases. Per germline, CDR1 GTSNPN and CDR2 SVGIG (reference sequence). The CDR3 length is 14 residues. V lost 2 bases and J lost 5; bases outside the gene matches: 4. In DNA, the CDR3 is TGTGCCTGGAGTTTGGGGACAGGGGGAACTGAAGCTTTCTTT. Translation: CAWSLGTGGTEAFF.